This T cell receptor (beta chain) is drawn from a study of blood T cell repertoires in COVID-19. Deletions cut 3 bases from V and 4 bases from J, with 7 bases between. Per the germline V gene, CDR1 is LGHDT and CDR2 is YNNKEL (reference sequence). This CDR3 comprises 13 residues. TCRdb's copy holds only in-frame clones and misses some; the assay was immunoSEQ multiplex PCR. The table shows about 320,000 clones, with around 90% occurring only once. V is TRBV3-1 (or the pseudogene TRBV3-2) and J is TRBJ2-4; D may be TRBD1 (6 bases). The TCR sequence derives from a man aged 55-75 years who had recovered from COVID-19. Specimen: PBMCs or T cells enriched from blood (not recorded which). The CDR3 DNA reads TGTGCCAGCAGCCAGACAGGTAAAAACATTCAGTACTTC. As protein: CASSQTGKNIQYF.